This T cell receptor (beta chain) was retrieved from a study of Ad26.COV2.S vaccination and SARS-CoV-2 variants. Study background: Dosing was one shot or two shots 56 days apart.

A word on this clone: Its antigen is still unknown.

TCRdb's table, derived via immunoSEQ multiplex PCR, lists solely in-frame clones and lacks some. The profile shows roughly 400,000 clones, roughly 90% of them singletons. Treatment noted: around 19 received Ad26.COV2.S at low or high dose, single or two shots; roughly five received placebo; per-sample allocation not given. Sampling occurred on day 63 after the first vaccine or placebo injection. Per the germline V gene, CDR1 is MNHEY and CDR2 is SVGAGI. The CDR3 sequence is 15 residues long. Trimming left V 0 bases short and J 0 bases short, with 8 bases between. Study observations and caveats: It was reported that spike-specific CD8+ and CD4+ T cell responses were substantially broad after vaccination.

This sequence was found in a person between 18 and 65 years old who received the Ad26.COV2.S COVID-19 vaccine or a placebo. V is TRBV6-5 and J is TRBJ1-1; no firm D call. Sequencing used peripheral blood, obtained in a trial of Ad26.COV2.S vaccine versus placebo. CDR3 in amino acids: CASSYSRALNTEAFF. The CDR3 DNA is TGTGCCAGCAGTTACTCGAGGGCACTGAACACTGAAGCTTTCTTT.